The 31 T cell receptor beta chains below come from one sample, sequenced in a study of cytomegalovirus exposure and HLA in healthy donors. Primers included in the PCR were 60 Vbeta and 13 Jbeta primers. Generated by immunoSEQ multiplex PCR, the TCRdb table keeps only in-frame clones and is missing some. The data show approximately 170,000 clones, about three quarters seen once. The sequencing sample was made of PBMCs. The receptors here all came from a man younger than 30 in good health and CMV-seropositive.

This chain links TRBV9 with TRBJ2-5; D not resolved. The V gene's germline CDR1 is SGDLS and CDR2 YYNGEE. The CDR3 consists of 15 residues. Trimming stripped 0 bases from V and 1 base from J, with 10 bases between. CDR3 residues: CASSVGGSSQETQYF. The CDR3 region has the DNA TGTGCCAGCAGCGTAGGTGGCTCATCCCAAGAGACCCAGTACTTC.

V usage is TRBV9 and J usage is TRBJ2-3, with a tentative D call TRBD1 (5 bases). The CDR3 totals 15 residues. In germline, CDR1 is SGDLS, CDR2 YYNGEE. Between the trimmed V and J ends, which lost 0 bases and 1 base, there was a span of 9 bases. CDR3 in DNA: TGTGCCAGCAGCGTAGTGCAGGGCCGCACAGATACGCAGTATTTT. Translating it yields CASSVVQGRTDTQYF.

This clone was detected only once. This sequence joins TRBV28 and TRBJ1-1, with D tentatively TRBD1 (5 bases). V gave up 8 bases and J gave up 5 bases, with 15 bases separating them. CDR1 MDHEN and CDR2 SYDVKM come from the germline V gene. CDR3 length: 13 amino acids. In DNA, the CDR3 is TGTGCCAGCTTTGGGGCCGTCGGGACTGAAGCTTTCTTT. This sequence encodes CASFGAVGTEAFF.

Details on this clone: The same CDR3 is also encoded by other DNA sequences in this sample. This sequence joins TRBV6-6 and TRBJ1-1, with 8 bases identical to TRBD1. Per the germline V gene, CDR1 is MNHNY and CDR2 is SVGAGI (reference sequence). This CDR3 is 14 amino acids long. Germline trimming cut 0 bases from V and 7 bases from J; bases unmatched to any gene: 4. Written as DNA, the CDR3 is TGTGCCAGCAGTTACTCACAGGGGGGGAATGAAGCTTTCTTT. Residues: CASSYSQGGNEAFF.

With regard to this clone: At one of its ends the junction is not consistent with the germline gene, which may arise from a read error. CDR3 loop: CASSEGSGGLVF. As DNA, the CDR3 is TGTGCCAGCAGTGAAGGTTCGGGGGGTTTGGTCTTT. The chain combines TRBV6-1 with TRBJ1-1; D is perhaps TRBD1 (5 bases). The V gene's germline CDR1 is MNHNS and CDR2 SASEGT. CDR3 length: 12 residues.

The rearrangement joins TRBV5-1 to TRBJ1-3, with 7 nucleotides matching TRBD1. V gave up 0 bases and J gave up 2 bases; unmatched junction bases: 5. This CDR3 is built from 16 residues. Germline CDR1 reads SGHRS; CDR2 reads YFSETQ. The CDR3: CASSLARTGAGNTIYF. The CDR3 coding sequence is TGCGCCAGCAGCTTGGCCAGGACAGGCGCTGGAAACACCATATATTTT. The full variable domain, in which reference TRBV5-1 and TRBJ1-3 provide the parts outside the CDR3, is KAGVTQTPRYLIKTRGQQVTLSCSPISGHRSVSWYQQTPGQGLQFLFEYFSETQRNKGNFPGRFSGRQFSNSRSEMNVSTLELGDSALYLCASSLARTGAGNTIYFGEGSWLTVV.

This clone was detected many times. The CDR3 reads CASSQADGTEETQYF. The CDR3 nucleotides are TGCGCCAGCAGCCAAGCGGACGGGACAGAAGAGACCCAGTACTTC. The chain carries TRBV4-1 and TRBJ2-5, with 7 positions matching TRBD1. CDR1 and CDR2 from the germline V gene are MGHRA and YSYEKL. This CDR3 contains 15 residues. With V trimmed by 1 base and J by 3 bases, 5 bases remained unmatched.

The J gene is TRBJ1-5, the V gene TRBV19; D remains ambiguous. V lost 4 bases, J lost 9 bases, and 10 bases lay in between. Germline lookup yields CDR1 LNHDA and CDR2 SQIVND (reference sequence). The CDR3 has 12 amino acids. The CDR3 is CASSSFEGPQHF. DNA of the CDR3: TGTGCCAGTAGTAGCTTTGAGGGGCCCCAGCATTTT.

The sample holds a few counts of this clone. Other DNA sequences within the sample encode an identical CDR3. This chain joins TRBV6-1 and TRBJ2-1; TRBD2 matches 9 bases. The CDR3 spans 14 residues. Losses at the gene ends were 6 bases for V and 7 bases for J; bases not matched to a gene: 7. The germline V gene has CDR1 MNHNS and CDR2 SASEGT. The CDR3 DNA sequence: TGTGCCAGCAGCCTTAGCGGGAGAGGGAATGAGCAGTTCTTC. It codes for CASSLSGRGNEQFF.

J is TRBJ2-3 and V is TRBV5-6; possible D gene TRBD1, 6 bases. V dropped 2 bases and J dropped 1 base, with 8 bases sitting between them. From germline, CDR1 is SGHDT and CDR2 YYEEEE. The CDR3 has 14 amino acids. In DNA, the CDR3 is TGTGCCAGCAGCTTCTGGACAGGCACAGATACGCAGTATTTT. Amino acids: CASSFWTGTDTQYF.

The CDR3 DNA sequence: TGTGCCAGCAGTGAATGGTGGGAGGGCGAGCAGTACGTC. Translated: CASSEWWEGEQYV. The gene calls are TRBV6-1 and TRBJ2-7; 7 positions match TRBD2. V was clipped by 2 bases and J by 6 bases; unmatched bases: 4. The CDR3 totals 13 residues. Germline lookup yields CDR1 MNHNS and CDR2 SASEGT.

The chain is built from TRBV19 and TRBJ2-6, with a possible D match to TRBD2 (7 bases). With 3 bases removed from V and 0 bases from J, the gap between germline ends came to 24 bases. The germline V gene encodes CDR1 LNHDA and CDR2 SQIVND (reference sequence). The CDR3 extends over 21 amino acids. The DNA for the CDR3 is TGTGCCAGTAGTATTAAGGGAGGGGGGGACGTGGATCTCTCTGGGGCCAACGTCCTGACTTTC. Residues: CASSIKGGGDVDLSGANVLTF.

This sequence joins TRBV6-6 and TRBJ2-2, with D possibly matching TRBD2 (5 bases). V gave up 2 bases and J gave up 5 bases, with 12 bases separating them. This CDR3 comprises 15 residues. The germline gives CDR1 MNHNY, CDR2 SVGAGI (reference sequence). The CDR3 sequence is CASSYAPTGTGELFF. Here the CDR3 DNA reads TGTGCCAGCAGTTACGCGCCCACGGGGACCGGGGAGCTGTTTTTT.

The rearrangement uses TRBV5-1 and TRBJ2-3; 11 bases are a match to TRBD2. Unmatched junction bases numbered 5, after V lost 0 bases and J lost 2 bases. The CDR3 runs 17 residues. CDR1 and CDR2 from the germline V gene are SGHRS and YFSETQ. This chain's CDR3 is CASSLDGTSGNTDTQYF. As DNA, the CDR3 is TGCGCCAGCAGCTTGGACGGGACTAGCGGAAACACAGATACGCAGTATTTT. Variable domain in full (rest from reference TRBV5-1 and TRBJ2-3): KAGVTQTPRYLIKTRGQQVTLSCSPISGHRSVSWYQQTPGQGLQFLFEYFSETQRNKGNFPGRFSGRQFSNSRSEMNVSTLELGDSALYLCASSLDGTSGNTDTQYFGPGTRLTVL.

This clone was counted between two and nine times. CDR3 amino acids: CASSEAAGGIGNQPQHF. The CDR3 bases are TGTGCCAGCAGTGAAGCCGCAGGGGGTATAGGCAATCAGCCCCAGCATTTT. This chain connects TRBV6-1 to TRBJ1-5; TRBD1 matches 7 bases. V lost 0 bases and J lost 2; bases outside the gene matches: 7. Germline loops: CDR1 MNHNS, CDR2 SASEGT. The CDR3 has 17 amino acids.

The chain uses TRBV15 and TRBJ2-7, with D unresolved. Trimming removed 0 bases from V and 6 bases from J, with 9 bases in between. The length of the CDR3 is 13 residues. CDR1 and CDR2 (germline): LNHNV, YYDKDF (reference sequence). The CDR3 sequence: CATSRDLQSEQYV. The CDR3 nucleotides are TGTGCCACCAGCAGAGATTTACAGTCCGAGCAGTACGTC.

This chain uses TRBV5-1 with TRBJ2-7; 10 nucleotides agree with TRBD2. Germline V CDR1 and CDR2: SGHRS, YFSETQ. The CDR3 totals 14 residues. The V and J ends lost 3 bases and 3 bases, in that order; junction bases with no gene match: 3. The CDR3 sequence is CASSSGTSVYEQYV. The CDR3 nucleotides read TGCGCCAGCAGCTCCGGGACTAGCGTCTACGAGCAGTACGTC.

The V call is TRBV30, the J call TRBJ1-1; D perhaps matches TRBD1 (5 bases). CDR3 size: 14 residues. With 5 bases removed from V and 2 bases from J, the gap between germline ends came to 15 bases. Germline V gene sequence: CDR1 GTSNPN, CDR2 SVGIG (reference sequence). The CDR3 nucleotides read TGTGCCTGGGGGCCGGGACTTGGTAACACTGAAGCTTTCTTT. It is translated as CAWGPGLGNTEAFF.

The genes are TRBV29-1 and TRBJ1-2; 7 bases align to TRBD1. This CDR3 is 12 amino acids long. Per the germline V gene, CDR1 is SQVTM and CDR2 is ANQGSEA. After removal of 4 bases from V and 3 bases from J, the junction contained 2 bases not matched to a gene. The chain's CDR3 is CSVAGTDYGYTF. The CDR3 nucleotides are TGCAGCGTTGCCGGGACAGACTATGGCTACACCTTC.

In its sample, this clone was seen once. In nucleotides, the CDR3 is TGTGCCAGCAGCCAACACCGGCAGGATGAGCAGTTCTTC. This translates into CASSQHRQDEQFF. The J gene is TRBJ2-1, the V gene TRBV14; D not resolved. Germline V gene data show CDR1 as SGHDN and CDR2 as FVKESK. This CDR3 spans 13 amino acids. Trimming took 2 bases from V and 8 from J, leaving 10 bases between them. The whole variable domain, remainder taken from reference TRBV14 and TRBJ2-1, is EAGVTQFPSHSVIEKGQTVTLRCDPISGHDNLYWYRRVMGKEIKFLLHFVKESKQDESGMPNNRFLAERTGGTYSTLKVQPAELEDSGVYFCASSQHRQDEQFFGPGTRLTVL.

The rearrangement uses TRBV28 and TRBJ1-2, with TRBD1 as a possible D gene (6 bases). V was pared by 6 bases and J by 5 bases, with 16 bases between. The CDR3 is 14 residues long. From germline, CDR1 is MDHEN and CDR2 SYDVKM. The CDR3 DNA is TGTGCCAGCAGCCTCAGGGGACCGGATTATGGCTACACCTTC. Translating it yields CASSLRGPDYGYTF.

This clone was detected once. The chain uses TRBV28 and TRBJ2-3; TRBD1 matches 10 bases. J gave up 4 bases and V 2 bases, and 12 bases lay outside the gene matches. CDR1 is MDHEN and CDR2 is SYDVKM in the germline V gene. The length of the CDR3 is 18 residues. Here the CDR3 reads CASSLNPWTGGMADTQYF. The CDR3 nucleotides are TGTGCCAGCAGTTTAAATCCCTGGACAGGGGGTATGGCAGATACGCAGTATTTT. The full variable domain, with the rest looked up from reference TRBV28 and TRBJ2-3, is DVKVTQSSRYLVKRTGEKVFLECVQDMDHENMFWYRQDPGLGLRLIYFSYDVKMKEKGDIPEGYSVSREKKERFSLILESASTNQTSMYLCASSLNPWTGGMADTQYFGPGTRLTVL.

In DNA form, the CDR3 reads TGTGCCAGCAGCAAAGCAGGGGGCAACACTGAAGCTTTCTTT. It codes for CASSKAGGNTEAFF. The gene calls are TRBV21-1 and TRBJ1-1; the tabulated D call, TRBD1, remains unverified against the DNA. TRBV21-1 is a pseudogene. This CDR3 spans 14 amino acids.

V usage is TRBV5-1 and J usage is TRBJ2-5; a possible D gene is TRBD1 (6 bases). The CDR3 runs 14 residues. The germline V gene has CDR1 SGHRS and CDR2 YFSETQ. The ends were cut back, 0 bases at V and 2 bases at J, with 8 bases in the middle. DNA for the CDR3: TGCGCCAGCAGCTTGGTAAGGGGGCAAGAGACCCAGTACTTC. Protein: CASSLVRGQETQYF.

J is TRBJ2-5 and V is TRBV11-3; 7 nucleotides agree with TRBD2. The CDR3 is made up of 16 amino acids. CDR1 is SGHNT and CDR2 is YENEEA in the germline V gene. V shed 3 bases, J shed 2 bases, and the junction held 9 bases outside the gene matches. The CDR3 loop reads CASSFRGASGQETQYF. In nucleotides, the CDR3 is TGTGCCAGCAGCTTTCGTGGGGCTAGCGGTCAAGAGACCCAGTACTTC.

This clone has just one count. The rearrangement uses TRBV5-1 and TRBJ2-3, with 8 bases matching TRBD2. The junction had 4 bases not matched to a gene; V was cut back by 4 bases and J by 0 bases. Germline V CDR1 and CDR2: SGHRS, YFSETQ. This CDR3 has 15 residues. The CDR3 bases are TGCGCCAGCAGCCTTAGCGGGGTTAGCACAGATACGCAGTATTTT. This encodes CASSLSGVSTDTQYF.

This chain connects TRBV5-6 to TRBJ1-2, with 9 bases aligning to TRBD1. CDR3 size: 14 residues. V trimming: 4 bases; J trimming: 8 bases; junction bases outside the gene matches: 9. From germline, CDR1 is SGHDT and CDR2 YYEEEE. In DNA, the CDR3 is TGTGCCAGCAGCCCGACAGGGGGGAATAGAGGCTACACCTTC. Encoded protein: CASSPTGGNRGYTF.

J is TRBJ2-1 and V is TRBV18, with 8 bases aligning to TRBD2. V was pared by 3 bases and J by 6 bases, with 10 bases of the junction left unmatched. Germline loops: CDR1 KGHSH, CDR2 LQKENI. This CDR3 has 16 residues. As DNA, the CDR3 is TGTGCCAGCTCACCGGAGGAGGCGGGAGGATTCAATGAGCAGTTCTTC. Translation gives CASSPEEAGGFNEQFF. Supplemented by reference TRBV18 and TRBJ2-1, the full variable domain reads NAGVMQNPRHLVRRRGQEARLRCSPMKGHSHVYWYRQLPEEGLKFMVYLQKENIIDESGMPKERFSAEFPKEGPSILRIQQVVRGDSAAYFCASSPEEAGGFNEQFFGPGTRLTVL.

V usage is TRBV5-6 and J usage is TRBJ1-1; a weak D match, TRBD1 (5 bases). The CDR3 is made up of 15 amino acids. V dropped 0 bases and J dropped 4 bases, with 13 bases sitting between them. Germline values: CDR1 SGHDT, CDR2 YYEEEE. In DNA form, the CDR3 reads TGTGCCAGCAGCTTGGAGACCAAGGGGTCCACTGAAGCTTTCTTT. Amino acid sequence: CASSLETKGSTEAFF.

This sequence joins TRBV11-1 and TRBJ2-4; 7 bases line up with TRBD2. Trimming at V came to 4 bases and at J to 6 bases, leaving 9 bases not matched to a gene. CDR1 is SGHAT, CDR2 FQDESV, per germline (reference sequence). This CDR3 comprises 15 residues. CDR3 bases: TGTGCCAGCAGCTCCCTGGGAGGGGCCGGAAACATTCAGTACTTC. It codes for CASSSLGGAGNIQYF.

This clone turned up a few times. The chain combines TRBV23-1 with TRBJ2-5; TRBD2 matches at 11 bases. TRBV23-1 is assigned to the ORF class and has an uncertain function. CDR3 length: 14 amino acids. J gave up 4 bases and V 3 bases, and 1 base lay outside the gene matches. As DNA, the CDR3 is TGCGCCAGCAGTCACGGGACTAGCGGAGAGACCCAGTACTTC. Translated: CASSHGTSGETQYF.